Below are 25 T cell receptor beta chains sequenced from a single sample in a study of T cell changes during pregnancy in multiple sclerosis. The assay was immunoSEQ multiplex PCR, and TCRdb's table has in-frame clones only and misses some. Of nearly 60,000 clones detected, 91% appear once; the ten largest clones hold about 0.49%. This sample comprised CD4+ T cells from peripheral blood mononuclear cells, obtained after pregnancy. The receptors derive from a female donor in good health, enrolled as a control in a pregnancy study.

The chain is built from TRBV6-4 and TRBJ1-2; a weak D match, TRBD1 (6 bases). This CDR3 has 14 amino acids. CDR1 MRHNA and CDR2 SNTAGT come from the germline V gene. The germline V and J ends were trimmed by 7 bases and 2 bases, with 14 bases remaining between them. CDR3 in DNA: TGTGCCAGCACCCTCCGGACAGCCAACTATGGCTACACCTTC. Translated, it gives CASTLRTANYGYTF.

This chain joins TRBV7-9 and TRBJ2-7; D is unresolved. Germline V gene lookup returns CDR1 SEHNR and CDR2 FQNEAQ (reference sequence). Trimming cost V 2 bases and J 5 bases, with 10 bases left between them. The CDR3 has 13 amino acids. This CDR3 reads CASSLLAYHEQYF. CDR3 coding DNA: TGTGCCAGCAGCTTACTCGCGTACCACGAGCAGTACTTC.

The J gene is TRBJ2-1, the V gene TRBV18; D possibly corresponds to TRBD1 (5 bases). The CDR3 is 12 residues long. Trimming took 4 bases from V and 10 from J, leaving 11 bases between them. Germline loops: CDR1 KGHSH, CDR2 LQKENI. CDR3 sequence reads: CASSRTRREQFF. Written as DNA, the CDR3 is TGTGCCAGCTCACGGACACGGCGCGAGCAGTTCTTC. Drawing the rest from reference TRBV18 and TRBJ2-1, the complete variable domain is NAGVMQNPRHLVRRRGQEARLRCSPMKGHSHVYWYRQLPEEGLKFMVYLQKENIIDESGMPKERFSAEFPKEGPSILRIQQVVRGDSAAYFCASSRTRREQFFGPGTRLTVL.

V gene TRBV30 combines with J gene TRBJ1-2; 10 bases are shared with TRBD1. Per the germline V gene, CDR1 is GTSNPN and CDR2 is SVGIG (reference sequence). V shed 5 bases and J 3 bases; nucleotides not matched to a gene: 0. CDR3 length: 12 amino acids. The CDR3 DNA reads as TGTGCCTGGGGACAGGGGGACTATGGCTACACCTTC. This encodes CAWGQGDYGYTF. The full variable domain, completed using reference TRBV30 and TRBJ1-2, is SQTIHQWPATLVQPVGSPLSLECTVEGTSNPNLYWYRQAAGRGLQLLFYSVGIGQISSEVPQNLSASRPQDRQFILSSKKLLLSDSGFYLCAWGQGDYGYTFGSGTRLTVV.

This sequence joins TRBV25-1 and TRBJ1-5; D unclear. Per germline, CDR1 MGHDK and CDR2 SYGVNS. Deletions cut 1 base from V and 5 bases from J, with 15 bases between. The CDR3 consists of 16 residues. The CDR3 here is CASSESGMGGYQPQHF. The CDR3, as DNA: TGTGCCAGCAGTGAATCGGGGATGGGTGGCTATCAGCCCCAGCATTTT. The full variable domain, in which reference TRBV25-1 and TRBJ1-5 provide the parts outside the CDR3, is EADIYQTPRYLVIGTGKKITLECSQTMGHDKMYWYQQDPGMELHLIHYSYGVNSTEKGDLSSESTVSRIRTEHFPLTLESARPSHTSQYLCASSESGMGGYQPQHFGDGTRLSIL.

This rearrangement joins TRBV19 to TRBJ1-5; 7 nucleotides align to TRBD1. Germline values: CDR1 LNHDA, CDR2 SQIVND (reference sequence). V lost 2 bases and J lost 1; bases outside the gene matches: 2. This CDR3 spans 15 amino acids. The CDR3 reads CASSISRGSNQPQHF. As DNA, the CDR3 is TGTGCCAGTAGTATATCCAGGGGGAGCAATCAGCCCCAGCATTTT.

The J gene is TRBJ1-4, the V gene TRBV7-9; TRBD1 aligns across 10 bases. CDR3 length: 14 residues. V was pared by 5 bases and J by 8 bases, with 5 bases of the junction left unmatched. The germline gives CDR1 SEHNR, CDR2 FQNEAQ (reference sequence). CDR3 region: CASSTDRGAEKLFF. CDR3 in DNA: TGTGCCAGCAGCACGGACAGGGGGGCAGAAAAACTGTTTTTT.

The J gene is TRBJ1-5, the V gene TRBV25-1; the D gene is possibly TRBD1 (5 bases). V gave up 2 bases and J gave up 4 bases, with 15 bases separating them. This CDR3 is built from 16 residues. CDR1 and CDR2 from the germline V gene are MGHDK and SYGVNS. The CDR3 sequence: CASSEGYGHYNQPQHF. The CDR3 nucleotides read TGTGCCAGCAGTGAAGGTTATGGACACTATAATCAGCCCCAGCATTTT.

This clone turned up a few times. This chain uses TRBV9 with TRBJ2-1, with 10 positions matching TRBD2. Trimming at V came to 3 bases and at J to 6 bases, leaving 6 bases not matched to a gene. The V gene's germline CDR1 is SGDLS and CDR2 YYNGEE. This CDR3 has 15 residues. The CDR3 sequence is CASSEGLARGNEQFF. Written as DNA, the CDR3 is TGTGCCAGCAGCGAGGGACTAGCGCGGGGCAATGAGCAGTTCTTC.

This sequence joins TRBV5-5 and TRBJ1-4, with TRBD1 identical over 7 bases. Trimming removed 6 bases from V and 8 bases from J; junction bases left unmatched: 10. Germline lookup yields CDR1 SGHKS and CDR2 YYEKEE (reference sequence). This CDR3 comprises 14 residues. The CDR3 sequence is CASKLQGSSEKLFF. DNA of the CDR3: TGTGCCAGCAAACTACAGGGGAGCTCGGAAAAACTGTTTTTT. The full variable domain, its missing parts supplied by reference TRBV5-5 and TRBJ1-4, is DAGVTQSPTHLIKTRGQQVTLRCSPISGHKSVSWYQQVLGQGPQFIFQYYEKEERGRGNFPDRFSARQFPNYSSELNVNALLLGDSALYLCASKLQGSSEKLFFGSGTQLSVL.

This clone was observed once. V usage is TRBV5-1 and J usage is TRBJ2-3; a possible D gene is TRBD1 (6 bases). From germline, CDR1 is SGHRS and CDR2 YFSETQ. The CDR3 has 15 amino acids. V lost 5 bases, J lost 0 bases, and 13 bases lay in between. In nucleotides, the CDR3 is TGCGCCAGCAGTTTACAGGGTCCCAGCACAGATACGCAGTATTTT. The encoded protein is CASSLQGPSTDTQYF.

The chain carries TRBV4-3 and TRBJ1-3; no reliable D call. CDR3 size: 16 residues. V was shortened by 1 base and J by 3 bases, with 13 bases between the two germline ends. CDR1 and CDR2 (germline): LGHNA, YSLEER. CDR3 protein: CASSQVNLAVGNTIYF. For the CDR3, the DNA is TGCGCCAGCAGCCAAGTAAACCTGGCGGTTGGAAACACCATATATTTT.

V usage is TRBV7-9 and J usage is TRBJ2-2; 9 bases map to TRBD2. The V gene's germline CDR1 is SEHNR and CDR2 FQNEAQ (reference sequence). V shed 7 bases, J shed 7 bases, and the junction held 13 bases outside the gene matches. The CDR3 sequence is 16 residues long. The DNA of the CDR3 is TGTGCCAGCAAGAATCGGGGTAGCGGGGGTATCGGGGAGCTGTTTTTT. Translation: CASKNRGSGGIGELFF.

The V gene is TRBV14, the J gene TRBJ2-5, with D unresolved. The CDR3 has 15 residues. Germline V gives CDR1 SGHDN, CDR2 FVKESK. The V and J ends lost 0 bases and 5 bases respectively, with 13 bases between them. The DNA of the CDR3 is TGTGCCAGCAGCCAAGAGGTCGGAGCGACGGAGACCCAGTACTTC. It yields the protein CASSQEVGATETQYF.

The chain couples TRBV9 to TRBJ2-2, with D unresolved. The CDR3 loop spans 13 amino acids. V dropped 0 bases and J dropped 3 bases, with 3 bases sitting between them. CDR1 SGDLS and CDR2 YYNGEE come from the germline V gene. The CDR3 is CASSVAYTGELFF. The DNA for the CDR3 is TGTGCCAGCAGCGTAGCATACACCGGGGAGCTGTTTTTT.

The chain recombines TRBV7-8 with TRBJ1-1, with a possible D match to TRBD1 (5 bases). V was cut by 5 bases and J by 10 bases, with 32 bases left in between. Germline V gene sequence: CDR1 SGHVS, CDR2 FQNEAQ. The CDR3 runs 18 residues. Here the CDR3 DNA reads TGTGCCAGCAGCCACAGGACCCTGGGGGTTTCGGCTGCCGGGGGAGCTTTCTTT. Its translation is CASSHRTLGVSAAGGAFF.

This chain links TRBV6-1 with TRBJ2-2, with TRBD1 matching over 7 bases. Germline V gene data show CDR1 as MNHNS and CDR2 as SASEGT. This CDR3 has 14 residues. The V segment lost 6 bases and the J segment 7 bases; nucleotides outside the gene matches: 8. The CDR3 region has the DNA TGTGCCAGCAGGAGGGGGCAGGGAATCGGGGAGCTGTTTTTT. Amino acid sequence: CASRRGQGIGELFF.

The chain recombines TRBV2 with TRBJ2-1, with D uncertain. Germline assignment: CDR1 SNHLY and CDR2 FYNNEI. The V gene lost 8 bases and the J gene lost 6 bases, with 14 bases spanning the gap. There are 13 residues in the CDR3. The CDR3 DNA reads TGTGCCAGCTCGGTGGAGATGGGCAATGAGCAGTTCTTC. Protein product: CASSVEMGNEQFF.

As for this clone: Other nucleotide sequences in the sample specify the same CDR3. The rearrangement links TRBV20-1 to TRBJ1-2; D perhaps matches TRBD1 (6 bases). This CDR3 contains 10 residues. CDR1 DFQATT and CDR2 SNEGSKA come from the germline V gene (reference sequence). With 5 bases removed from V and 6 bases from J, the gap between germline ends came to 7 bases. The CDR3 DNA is TGCAGTGCTCGGACAGATGGCTACACCTTC. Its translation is CSARTDGYTF.

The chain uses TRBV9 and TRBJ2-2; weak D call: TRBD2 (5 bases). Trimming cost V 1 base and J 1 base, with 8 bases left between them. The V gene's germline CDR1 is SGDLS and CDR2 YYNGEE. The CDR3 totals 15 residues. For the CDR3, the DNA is TGTGCCAGCAGCGTACACGCGGGGAACACCGGGGAGCTGTTTTTT. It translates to CASSVHAGNTGELFF. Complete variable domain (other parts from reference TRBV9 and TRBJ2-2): DSGVTQTPKHLITATGQRVTLRCSPRSGDLSVYWYQQSLDQGLQFLIQYYNGEERAKGNILERFSAQQFPDLHSELNLSSLELGDSALYFCASSVHAGNTGELFFGEGSRLTVL.

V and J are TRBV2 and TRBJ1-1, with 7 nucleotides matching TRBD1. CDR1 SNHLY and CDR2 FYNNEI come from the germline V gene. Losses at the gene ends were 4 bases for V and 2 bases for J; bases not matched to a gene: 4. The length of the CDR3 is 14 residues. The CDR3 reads CASSVDRVNTEAFF. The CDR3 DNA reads TGTGCCAGCAGTGTCGACAGGGTTAACACTGAAGCTTTCTTT.

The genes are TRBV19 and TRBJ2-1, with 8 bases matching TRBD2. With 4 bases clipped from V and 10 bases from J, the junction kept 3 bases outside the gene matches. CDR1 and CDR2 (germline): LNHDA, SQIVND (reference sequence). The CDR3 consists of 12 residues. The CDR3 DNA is TGTGCCAGTAGTACTCGACTAGCGGAGCAGTTCTTC. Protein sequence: CASSTRLAEQFF. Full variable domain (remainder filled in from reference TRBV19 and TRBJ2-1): DGGITQSPKYLFRKEGQNVTLSCEQNLNHDAMYWYRQDPGQGLRLIYYSQIVNDFQKGDIAEGYSVSREKKESFPLTVTSAQKNPTAFYLCASSTRLAEQFFGPGTRLTVL.

The CDR3 bases are TGCGCCAGCAGCTTGGAACAGTTCAACTATGGCTACACCTTC. It specifies CASSLEQFNYGYTF. V gene TRBV5-1 combines with J gene TRBJ1-2, with no clear D. Trimming stripped 0 bases from V and 2 bases from J, with 8 bases between. The V gene's germline CDR1 is SGHRS and CDR2 YFSETQ. The CDR3 spans 14 residues.

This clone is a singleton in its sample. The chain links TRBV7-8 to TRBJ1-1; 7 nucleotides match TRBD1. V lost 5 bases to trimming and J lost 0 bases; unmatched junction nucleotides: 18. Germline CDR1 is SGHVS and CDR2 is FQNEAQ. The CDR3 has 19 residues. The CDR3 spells CASSRGQVGFLGMNTEAFF. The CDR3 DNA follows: TGTGCCAGCAGCCGCGGACAGGTCGGGTTTTTGGGAATGAACACTGAAGCTTTCTTT. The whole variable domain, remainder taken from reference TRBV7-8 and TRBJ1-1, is GAGVSQSPRYKVAKRGQDVALRCDPISGHVSLFWYQQALGQGPEFLTYFQNEAQLDKSGLPSDRFFAERPEGSVSTLKIQRTQQEDSAVYLCASSRGQVGFLGMNTEAFFGQGTRLTVV.

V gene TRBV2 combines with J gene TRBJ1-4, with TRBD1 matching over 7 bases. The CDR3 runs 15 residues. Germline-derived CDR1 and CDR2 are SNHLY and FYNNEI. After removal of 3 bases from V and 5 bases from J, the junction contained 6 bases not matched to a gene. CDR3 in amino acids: CASSDGDSYNEKLFF. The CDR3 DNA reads TGTGCCAGCAGTGACGGGGACAGCTACAATGAAAAACTGTTTTTT. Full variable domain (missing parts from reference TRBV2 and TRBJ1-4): EPEVTQTPSHQVTQMGQEVILRCVPISNHLYFYWYRQILGQKVEFLVSFYNNEISEKSEIFDDQFSVERPDGSNFTLKIRSTKLEDSAMYFCASSDGDSYNEKLFFGSGTQLSVL.